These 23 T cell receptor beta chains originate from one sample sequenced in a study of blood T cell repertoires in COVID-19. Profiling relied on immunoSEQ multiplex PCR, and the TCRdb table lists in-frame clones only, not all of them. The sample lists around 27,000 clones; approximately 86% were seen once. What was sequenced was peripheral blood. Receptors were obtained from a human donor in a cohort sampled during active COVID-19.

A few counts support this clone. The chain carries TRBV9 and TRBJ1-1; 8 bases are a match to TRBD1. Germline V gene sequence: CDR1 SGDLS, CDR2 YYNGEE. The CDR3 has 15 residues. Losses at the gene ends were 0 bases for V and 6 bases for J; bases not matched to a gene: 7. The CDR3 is CASSVDQGARSEAFF. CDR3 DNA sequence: TGTGCCAGCAGCGTAGATCAGGGGGCCAGGTCTGAAGCTTTCTTT.

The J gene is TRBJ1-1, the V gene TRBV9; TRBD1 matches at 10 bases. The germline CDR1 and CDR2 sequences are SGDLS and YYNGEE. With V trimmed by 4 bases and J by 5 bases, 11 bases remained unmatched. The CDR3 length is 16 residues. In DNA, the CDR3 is TGTGCCAGCAGCAAATTTCCGGGACAGGGGTTTACTGAAGCTTTCTTT. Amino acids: CASSKFPGQGFTEAFF. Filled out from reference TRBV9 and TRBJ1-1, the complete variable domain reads DSGVTQTPKHLITATGQRVTLRCSPRSGDLSVYWYQQSLDQGLQFLIQYYNGEERAKGNILERFSAQQFPDLHSELNLSSLELGDSALYFCASSKFPGQGFTEAFFGQGTRLTVV.

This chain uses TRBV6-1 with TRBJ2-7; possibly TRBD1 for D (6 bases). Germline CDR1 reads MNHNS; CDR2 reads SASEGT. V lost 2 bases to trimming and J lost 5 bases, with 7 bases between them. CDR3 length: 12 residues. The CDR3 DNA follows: TGTGCCAGCAGTGAAAACAGGGACGAGCAGTACTTC. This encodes CASSENRDEQYF.

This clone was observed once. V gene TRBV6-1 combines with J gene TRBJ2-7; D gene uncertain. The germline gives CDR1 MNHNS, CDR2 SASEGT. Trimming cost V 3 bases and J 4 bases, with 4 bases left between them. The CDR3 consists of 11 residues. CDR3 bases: TGTGCCAGCAGTGATAATTACGAGCAGTACTTC. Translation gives CASSDNYEQYF.

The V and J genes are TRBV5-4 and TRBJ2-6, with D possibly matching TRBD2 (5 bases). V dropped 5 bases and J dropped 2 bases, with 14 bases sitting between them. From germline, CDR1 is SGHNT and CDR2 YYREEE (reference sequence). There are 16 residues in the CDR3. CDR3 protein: CASSLGSFAGANVLTF. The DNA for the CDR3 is TGTGCCAGCAGTTTAGGGAGCTTCGCTGGGGCCAACGTCCTGACTTTC.

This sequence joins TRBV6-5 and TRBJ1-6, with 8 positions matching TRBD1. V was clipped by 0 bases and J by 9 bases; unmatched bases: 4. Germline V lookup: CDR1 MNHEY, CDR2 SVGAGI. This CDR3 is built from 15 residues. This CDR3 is CASSYSRQGSSPLHF. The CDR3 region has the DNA TGTGCCAGCAGTTACTCGAGACAGGGGAGTTCACCCCTCCACTTT.

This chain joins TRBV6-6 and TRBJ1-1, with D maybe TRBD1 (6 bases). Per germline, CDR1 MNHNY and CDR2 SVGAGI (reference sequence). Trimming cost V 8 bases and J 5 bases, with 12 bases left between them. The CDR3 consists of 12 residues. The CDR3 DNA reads TGTGCCAGCGGGGGCCTTGGAACTGAAGCTTTCTTT. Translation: CASGGLGTEAFF.

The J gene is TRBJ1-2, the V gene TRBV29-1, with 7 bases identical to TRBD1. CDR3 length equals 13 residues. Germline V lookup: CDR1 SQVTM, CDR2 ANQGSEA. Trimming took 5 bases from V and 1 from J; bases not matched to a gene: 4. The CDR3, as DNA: TGCAGCGTTTCAGCAGGGGGTAACTATGGCTACACCTTC. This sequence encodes CSVSAGGNYGYTF.

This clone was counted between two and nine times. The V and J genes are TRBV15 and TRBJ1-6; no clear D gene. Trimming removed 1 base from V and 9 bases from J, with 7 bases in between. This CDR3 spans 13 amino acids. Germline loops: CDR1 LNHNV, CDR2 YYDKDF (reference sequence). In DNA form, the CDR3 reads TGTGCCACCAGCAGAGTCCCCCTTTCACCCCTCCACTTT. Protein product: CATSRVPLSPLHF.

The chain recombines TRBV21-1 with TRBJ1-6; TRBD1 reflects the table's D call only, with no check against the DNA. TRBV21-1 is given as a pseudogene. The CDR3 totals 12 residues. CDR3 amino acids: CASSTQNSPLHF. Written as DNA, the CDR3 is TGTGCCAGCAGCACGCAGAATTCACCCCTCCACTTT.

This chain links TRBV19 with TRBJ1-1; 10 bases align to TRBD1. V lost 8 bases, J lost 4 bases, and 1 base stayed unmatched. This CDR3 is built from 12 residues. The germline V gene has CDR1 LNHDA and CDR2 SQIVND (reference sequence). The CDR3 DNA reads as TGTGCCAGTGGGACAGGGGCCACTGAAGCTTTCTTT. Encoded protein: CASGTGATEAFF. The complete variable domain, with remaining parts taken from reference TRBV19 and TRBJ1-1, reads DGGITQSPKYLFRKEGQNVTLSCEQNLNHDAMYWYRQDPGQGLRLIYYSQIVNDFQKGDIAEGYSVSREKKESFPLTVTSAQKNPTAFYLCASGTGATEAFFGQGTRLTVV.

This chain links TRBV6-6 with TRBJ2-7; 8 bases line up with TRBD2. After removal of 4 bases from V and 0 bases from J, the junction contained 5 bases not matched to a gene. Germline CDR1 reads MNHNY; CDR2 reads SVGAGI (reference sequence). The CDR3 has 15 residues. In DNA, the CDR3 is TGTGCCAGCAGTTGGAGCGGGGGAAGCTCCTACGAGCAGTACTTC. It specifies CASSWSGGSSYEQYF.

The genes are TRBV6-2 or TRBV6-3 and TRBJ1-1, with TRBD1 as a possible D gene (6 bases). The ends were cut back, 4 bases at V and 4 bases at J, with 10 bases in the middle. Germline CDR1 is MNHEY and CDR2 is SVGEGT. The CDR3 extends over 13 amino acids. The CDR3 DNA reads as TGTGCCAGCAGTTTGTCAGGGGCCACTGAAGCTTTCTTT. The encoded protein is CASSLSGATEAFF.

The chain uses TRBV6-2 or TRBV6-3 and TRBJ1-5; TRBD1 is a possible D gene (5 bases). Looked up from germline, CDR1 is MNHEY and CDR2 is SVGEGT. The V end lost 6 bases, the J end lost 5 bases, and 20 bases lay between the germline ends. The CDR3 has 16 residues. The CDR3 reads CASSSSWRVGDQPQHF. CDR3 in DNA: TGTGCCAGCAGCTCATCCTGGAGGGTAGGGGATCAGCCCCAGCATTTT.

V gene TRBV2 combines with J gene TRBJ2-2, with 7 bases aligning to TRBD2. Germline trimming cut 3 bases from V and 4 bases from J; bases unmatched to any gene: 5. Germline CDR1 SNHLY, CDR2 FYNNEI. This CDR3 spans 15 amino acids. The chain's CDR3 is CASSERTRGTGELFF. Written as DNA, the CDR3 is TGTGCCAGCAGTGAGCGGACTAGGGGCACCGGGGAGCTGTTTTTT.

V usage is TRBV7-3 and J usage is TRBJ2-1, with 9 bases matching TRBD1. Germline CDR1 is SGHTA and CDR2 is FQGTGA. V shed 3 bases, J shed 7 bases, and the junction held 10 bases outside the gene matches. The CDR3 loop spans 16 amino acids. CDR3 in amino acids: CASSFLPGQGSNEQFF. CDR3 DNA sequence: TGTGCCAGCAGCTTCTTACCGGGACAGGGCTCAAATGAGCAGTTCTTC.

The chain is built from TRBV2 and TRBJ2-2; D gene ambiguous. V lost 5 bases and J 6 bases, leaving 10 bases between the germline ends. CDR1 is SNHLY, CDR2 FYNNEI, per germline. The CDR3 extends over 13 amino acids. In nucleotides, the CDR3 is TGTGCCAGCAGTCTCCGTGAGGCCGGGGAGCTGTTTTTT. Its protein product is CASSLREAGELFF.

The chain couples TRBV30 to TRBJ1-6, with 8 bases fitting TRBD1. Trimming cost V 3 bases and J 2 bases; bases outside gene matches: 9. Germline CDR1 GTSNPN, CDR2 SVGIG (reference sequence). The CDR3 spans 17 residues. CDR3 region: CAWSLDRGVPYNSPLHF. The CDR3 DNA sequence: TGTGCCTGGAGCTTAGACAGGGGCGTCCCCTATAATTCACCCCTCCACTTT.

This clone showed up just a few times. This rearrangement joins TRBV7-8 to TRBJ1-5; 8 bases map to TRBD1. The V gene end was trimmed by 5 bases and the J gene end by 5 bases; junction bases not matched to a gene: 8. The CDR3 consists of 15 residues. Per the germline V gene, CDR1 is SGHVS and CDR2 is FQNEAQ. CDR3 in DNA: TGTGCCAGCAGCGCAGGACAGGGCGGGCATCAGCCCCAGCATTTT. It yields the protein CASSAGQGGHQPQHF.

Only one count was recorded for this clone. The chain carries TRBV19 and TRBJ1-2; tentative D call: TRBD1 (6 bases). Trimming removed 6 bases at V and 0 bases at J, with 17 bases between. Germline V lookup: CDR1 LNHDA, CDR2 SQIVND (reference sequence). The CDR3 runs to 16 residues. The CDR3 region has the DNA TGTGCCAGTAGCCCAAGGGGACAACCAGCTAACTATGGCTACACCTTC. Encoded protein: CASSPRGQPANYGYTF.

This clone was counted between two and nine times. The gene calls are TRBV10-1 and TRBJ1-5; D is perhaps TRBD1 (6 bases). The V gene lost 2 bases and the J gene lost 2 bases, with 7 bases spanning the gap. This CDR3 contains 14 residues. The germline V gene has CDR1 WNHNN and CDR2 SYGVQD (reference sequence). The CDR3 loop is CASSETGRNQPQHF. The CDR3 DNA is TGCGCCAGCAGTGAGACAGGGCGCAATCAGCCCCAGCATTTT.

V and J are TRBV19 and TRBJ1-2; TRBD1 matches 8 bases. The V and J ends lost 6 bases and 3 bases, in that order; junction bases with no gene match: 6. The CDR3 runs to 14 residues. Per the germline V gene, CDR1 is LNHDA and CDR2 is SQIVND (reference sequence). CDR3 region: CASSRTGIDYGYTF. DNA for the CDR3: TGTGCCAGTAGCCGGACAGGGATTGACTATGGCTACACCTTC.

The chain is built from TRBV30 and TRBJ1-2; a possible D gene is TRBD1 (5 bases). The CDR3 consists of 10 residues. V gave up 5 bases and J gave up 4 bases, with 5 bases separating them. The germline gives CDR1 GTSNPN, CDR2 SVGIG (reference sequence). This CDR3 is CAWGAYGYTF. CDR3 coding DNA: TGTGCCTGGGGGGCCTATGGCTACACCTTC.